A selection of T cell receptor beta chains follows, all from one sample in a study of STAT5B mutations in CD4+ large granular lymphocyte leukemia. Libraries were prepared by immunoSEQ multiplex PCR; TCRdb keeps only in-frame clonotypes and omits some of them. The table has over 35,000 clones, 75% to 85% seen once; the top ten hold less than 1.5%. The specimen sequenced was CD4+ T cells from blood buffy coats. These receptors were taken from a human donor in good health. The CDR3 runs from the conserved cysteine through the conserved F or W. Each record gives: CDR3 length, J gene, V gene, CDR3 protein.

13,TRBJ1-2,TRBV28,CASAAGTIYGYTF
12,TRBJ2-7,TRBV7-9,CASSLAGEGQYF
16,TRBJ2-5,TRBV5-6,CASRTGGRGGQETQYF
15,TRBJ2-1,TRBV2,CASSETGPPYNEQFF
14,TRBJ1-5,TRBV27,CASSFKGYGQPQHF
14,TRBJ1-1,TRBV6-4,CASSPGQWNTEAFF
13,-,TRBV4-1,CASSQEGTYEQYF
15,TRBJ1-1,TRBV5-6,CASSFAPTVNTEAFF
14,TRBJ2-7,TRBV28,CASRTGTGIDEQYF
14,TRBJ2-7,TRBV5-1,CASKRGGVSYEQYF
15,TRBJ1-3,TRBV7-2,CASSFMDRSGNTIYF
12,TRBJ1-2,TRBV27,CASMGGSLGYTF
15,TRBJ2-1,TRBV9,CASSVEERAWNEQFF
16,TRBJ2-1,TRBV5-6,CASSPDSSSSYNEQFF
18,TRBJ1-3,TRBV18,CASSPNSVYGSSGNTIYF
12,TRBJ2-5,TRBV29-1,CSVEEGEETQYF
15,TRBJ2-3,TRBV25-1,CASSRIGAGTDTQYF
15,TRBJ1-5,TRBV7-9,CASNMGGDSNQPQHF
13,TRBJ1-5,TRBV6-6,CASRRQGNQPQHF
16,TRBJ2-5,TRBV7-2,CASSALLGGAGEDQYF
14,TRBJ2-3,TRBV5-6,CASSLDFSKDTQYF
15,TRBJ2-7,TRBV5-5,CASSWGRTSGDEQYF
14,TRBJ2-7,TRBV5-1,CASSFGTGGREQYF
11,TRBJ2-1,TRBV7-9,CASSNSVGQFF
16,TRBJ1-3,TRBV28,CASSSPTGGSGNTIYF
16,TRBJ1-5,TRBV5-5,CASSPRGATAGQPQHF
16,TRBJ2-7,TRBV6-5,CASSYRLAGGPVEQYF
16,TRBJ2-3,TRBV5-1,CASRWDHSRGSDTQYF